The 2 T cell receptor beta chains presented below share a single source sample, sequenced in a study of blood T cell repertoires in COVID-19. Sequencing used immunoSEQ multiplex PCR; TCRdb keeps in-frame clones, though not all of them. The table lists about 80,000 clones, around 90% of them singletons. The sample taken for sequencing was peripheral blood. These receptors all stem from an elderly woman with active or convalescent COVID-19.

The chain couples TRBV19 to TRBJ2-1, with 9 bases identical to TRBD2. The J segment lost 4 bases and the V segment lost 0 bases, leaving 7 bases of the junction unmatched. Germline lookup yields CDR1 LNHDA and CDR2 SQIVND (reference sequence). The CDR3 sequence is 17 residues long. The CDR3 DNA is TGTGCCAGTAGTATAGACATTAGCGGGGGTTATTACAATGAGCAGTTCTTC. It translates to CASSIDISGGYYNEQFF.

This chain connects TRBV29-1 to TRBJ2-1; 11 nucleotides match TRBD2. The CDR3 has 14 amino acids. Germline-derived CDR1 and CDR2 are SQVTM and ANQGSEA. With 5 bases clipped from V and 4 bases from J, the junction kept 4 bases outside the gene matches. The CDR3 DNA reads TGCAGCGTTATGGGACTAGCGGCTTACAATGAGCAGTTCTTC. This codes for CSVMGLAAYNEQFF.